The clone carrying this T cell receptor beta chain was counted many times. The antigen is undetermined. The protocol attached unique molecular identifiers to individual cDNA molecules. From the 5' RACE reads, TCRdb called clonotypes with MiXCR, one entry per CDR3 protein. The sample has some 22,000 distinct CDR3 sequences, roughly 4.5% seen once. The data belong to a study of early T cells in non-severe SARS-CoV-2 infection. In the study overall: Sequencing of bulk RNA from unsorted whole blood was done, without chain pairing.

Findings and limits, study-wide: Comparison of clonotypes with VDJdb favored anti-spike CD8 responses while missing private and CD4 specificities.

The CDR3 length is 15 residues. Trimming left V 1 base short and J 5 bases short, with 12 bases between. The germline V gene has CDR1 SGHTS and CDR2 YDEGEE. The sequenced material came from whole blood. This rearrangement joins TRBV5-8 to TRBJ2-2; possibly TRBD1 for D (5 bases). This clonotype was obtained from an adult who was a healthcare worker with PCR-confirmed SARS-CoV-2 infection or an uninfected control (not recorded which). DNA for the CDR3: TGTGCCAGCAGCTTGTCAATCTCAGGGACCGGGGAGCTGTTTTTT. Encoded protein: CASSLSISGTGELFF.